This TCR beta chain originates from a study of tissue T cells after allogeneic stem cell transplantation. In the study overall: Tissue samples with histologically apparent lymphocytes on H&E review were prioritized for sequencing. Whole-study findings and limits: Shared clones across patients were few; motif clustering revealed tissue-specific shared signatures. Some tissue clones might be persisting host cells; their alloreactivity or antigen specificity was not determined.

Data came from immunoSEQ multiplex PCR; TCRdb stores just in-frame clones and leaves some out. Seen here are roughly 6,000 clones, around 60% observed once, and the top ten hold more than 13%. CDR1 is PRHDT and CDR2 is FYEKMQ in the germline V gene (reference sequence). The CDR3 totals 12 residues. V lost 4 bases, J lost 2 bases, and 6 bases lay in between. About this clone itself: Its antigen is unidentified.

Non-transplant comparator patients with other cancers had at least five gastrointestinal samples and no known gastrointestinal disease. The chain employs TRBV13 and TRBJ2-7; D unclear. This TCR derives from a woman aged 18 to 50 with breast cancer. The sequences come from duodenum tissue, collected at autopsy. The CDR3 spells CASSSGTYEQYF. The CDR3 DNA is TGTGCCAGCAGCTCCGGAACCTACGAGCAGTACTTC.